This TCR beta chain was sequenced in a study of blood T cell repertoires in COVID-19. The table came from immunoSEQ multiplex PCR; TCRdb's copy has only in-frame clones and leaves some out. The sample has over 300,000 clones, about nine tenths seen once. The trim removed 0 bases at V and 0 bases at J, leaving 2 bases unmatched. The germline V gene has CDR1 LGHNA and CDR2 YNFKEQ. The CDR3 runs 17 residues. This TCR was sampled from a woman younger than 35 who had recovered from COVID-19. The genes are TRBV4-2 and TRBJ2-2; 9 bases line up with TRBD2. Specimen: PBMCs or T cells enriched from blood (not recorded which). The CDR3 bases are TGTGCCAGCAGCCAAGATATAGCGGGGGCGAACACCGGGGAGCTGTTTTTT. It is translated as CASSQDIAGANTGELFF.